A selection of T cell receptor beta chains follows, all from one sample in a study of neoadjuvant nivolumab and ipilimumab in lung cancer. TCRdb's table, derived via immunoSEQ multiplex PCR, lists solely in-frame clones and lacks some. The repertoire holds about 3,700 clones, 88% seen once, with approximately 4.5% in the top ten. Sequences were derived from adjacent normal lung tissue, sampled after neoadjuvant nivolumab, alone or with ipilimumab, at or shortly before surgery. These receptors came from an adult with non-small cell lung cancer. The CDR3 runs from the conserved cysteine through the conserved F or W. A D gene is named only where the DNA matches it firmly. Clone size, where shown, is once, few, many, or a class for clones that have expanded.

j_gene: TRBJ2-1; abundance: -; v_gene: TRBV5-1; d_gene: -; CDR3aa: CASSLSRGSVSYNEQFF; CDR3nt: TGCGCCAGCAGCCTAAGCCGTGGTAGCGTTTCCTACAATGAGCAGTTCTTC
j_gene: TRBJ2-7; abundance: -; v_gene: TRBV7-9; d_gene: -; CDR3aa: CASSLSPGEQYF; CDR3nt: TGTGCCAGCAGCTTATCTCCGGGGGAGCAGTACTTC
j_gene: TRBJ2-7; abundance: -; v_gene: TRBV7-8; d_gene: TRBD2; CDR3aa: CASSPTVSGSSYEQYF; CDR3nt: TGTGCCAGCAGCCCCACTGTCAGCGGGAGCTCCTACGAGCAGTACTTC
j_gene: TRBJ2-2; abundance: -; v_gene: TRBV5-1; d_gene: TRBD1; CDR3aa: CASSPWTGGNTGELFF; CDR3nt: TGCGCCAGCAGCCCATGGACAGGGGGCAACACCGGGGAGCTGTTTTTT
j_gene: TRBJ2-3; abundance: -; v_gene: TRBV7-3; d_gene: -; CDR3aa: CASSFQGLGQYF; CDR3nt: TGTGCCAGCAGCTTCCAAGGTCTTGGGCAGTATTTT
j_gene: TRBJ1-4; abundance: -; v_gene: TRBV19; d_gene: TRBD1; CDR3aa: CASSPLTGSFGNEKLFF; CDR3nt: TGTGCCAGTAGTCCCTTGACAGGGTCTTTCGGTAATGAAAAACTGTTTTTT
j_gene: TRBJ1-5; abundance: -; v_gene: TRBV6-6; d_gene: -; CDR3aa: CASTLGARNQPQHF; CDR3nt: TGTGCCAGCACCTTGGGGGCTCGGAATCAGCCCCAGCATTTT
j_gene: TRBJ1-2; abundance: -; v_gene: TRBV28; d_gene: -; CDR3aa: CASSQILTQGQTGYTF; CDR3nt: TGTGCCAGCAGTCAAATCCTCACTCAGGGGCAAACGGGCTACACCTTC
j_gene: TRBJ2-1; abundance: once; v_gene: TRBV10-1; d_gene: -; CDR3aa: CASSAQVGGEQFF; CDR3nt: TGCGCCAGCAGTGCACAGGTGGGGGGTGAGCAGTTCTTC
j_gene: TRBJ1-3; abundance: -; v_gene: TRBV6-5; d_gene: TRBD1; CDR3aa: CGTAGRRGLGNTIYF; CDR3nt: TGTGGCACGGCAGGGCGCAGGGGGCTTGGAAACACCATATATTTT
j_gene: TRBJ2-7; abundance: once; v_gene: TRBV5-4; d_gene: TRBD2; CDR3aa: CASSWSGTPDEQYF; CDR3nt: TGTGCCAGCAGCTGGAGCGGGACGCCCGACGAGCAGTACTTC
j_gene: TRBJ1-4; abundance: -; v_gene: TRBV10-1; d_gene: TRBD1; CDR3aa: CASSEGTGEEDEKLFF; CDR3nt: TGCGCCAGCAGTGAGGGCACAGGGGAGGAGGATGAAAAACTGTTTTTT
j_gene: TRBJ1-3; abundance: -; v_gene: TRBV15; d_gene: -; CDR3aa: CATSRSKSDGRSGNTIYF; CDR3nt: TGTGCCACCAGCAGAAGCAAATCAGACGGACGCTCTGGAAACACCATATATTTT
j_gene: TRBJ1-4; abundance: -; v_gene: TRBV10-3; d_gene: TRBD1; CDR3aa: CAISEPTGGFSEKLFF; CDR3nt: TGTGCCATCAGTGAGCCTACAGGGGGCTTTAGTGAAAAACTGTTTTTT
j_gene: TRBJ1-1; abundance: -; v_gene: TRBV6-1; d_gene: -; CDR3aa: CASGAAPLTEAFF; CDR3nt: TGTGCCAGCGGGGCGGCGCCATTGACTGAAGCTTTCTTT
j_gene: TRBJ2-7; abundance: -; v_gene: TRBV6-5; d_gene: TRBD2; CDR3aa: CASSYSLAATYEQYF; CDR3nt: TGTGCCAGCAGTTACTCGCTAGCGGCTACCTACGAGCAGTACTTC
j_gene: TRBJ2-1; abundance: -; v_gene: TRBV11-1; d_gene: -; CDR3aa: CASSPNRDHYNEQFF; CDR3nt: TGTGCCAGCAGCCCGAATCGGGACCACTACAATGAGCAGTTCTTC